These T cell receptor beta chains were read from a single sample in a study of radiotherapy plus CTLA-4 blockade in lung cancer. Clones were read by immunoSEQ multiplex PCR, and TCRdb kept only the in-frame ones, dropping some. The sample comprises about 49,000 clones, around 77% of which are singletons, and approximately 12% rests with the top ten. The material sequenced was peripheral blood, taken from a patient treated with radiotherapy plus ipilimumab. The source of these receptors is a human donor with non-small cell lung cancer who had stable disease on radiotherapy plus ipilimumab. The CDR3 runs from the conserved cysteine through the conserved F or W. The order of the fields is D gene, V gene, clone size, J gene, CDR3 length, CDR3 DNA, CDR3 protein. A D gene is named only where the DNA matches it firmly. The size field is filled for only some rows; it gives once, few, many or a size class.

>TRBD1|TRBV5-1|NA|TRBJ1-2|13
TGCGCCAGCAGCTCGGGACAGAACTATGGCTACACCTTC
CASSSGQNYGYTF
>TRBD1|TRBV29-1|NA|TRBJ1-2|12
TGCAGCGGGCGACAGGGGGCAGGTGGCTACACCTTC
CSGRQGAGGYTF
>NA|TRBV2|NA|TRBJ1-2|17
TGTGCCAGCAGTGAGCGTCAGGGGACCCTCCGAAACTATGGCTACACCTTC
CASSERQGTLRNYGYTF
>NA|TRBV10-1|NA|TRBJ2-2|14
TGCGCCAGCAGTGACGGGCACGACACCGGGGAGCTGTTTTTT
CASSDGHDTGELFF
>NA|TRBV29-1|NA|TRBJ2-1|12
TGCAGCGTTGAGGGACTTCCGAATGAGCAGTTCTTC
CSVEGLPNEQFF
>NA|TRBV19|NA|TRBJ2-1|15
TGTGCCAGTAGTACTAAGAGCCCCTTCTACAATGAGCAGTTCTTC
CASSTKSPFYNEQFF
>NA|TRBV6-5|once|TRBJ1-2|14
TGTGCCAGCAGGTTCGGACGGATTAACTATGGCTACACCTTC
CASRFGRINYGYTF
>NA|TRBV12-2|NA|TRBJ1-6|22
TGTGCAAGTCGCTTAAGGTCGGCAGGGTCGATAGGACCTACCTCCTATAATTCACCCCTCCACTTT
CASRLRSAGSIGPTSYNSPLHF
>TRBD1|TRBV14|NA|TRBJ1-6|14
TGTGCCAGCAGCCCGACAGGGCTGAGTTCACCCCTCCACTTT
CASSPTGLSSPLHF
>TRBD1|TRBV5-4|NA|TRBJ2-7|13
TGTGCCAGCAGCGATGACAGGGGGTACGAGCAGTACTTC
CASSDDRGYEQYF
>NA|TRBV7-6|NA|TRBJ1-1|14
TGTGCCAGCAGCTTAGGGGGTCCGAACACTGAAGCTTTCTTT
CASSLGGPNTEAFF
>TRBD1|TRBV2|few|TRBJ1-2|12
TGTGCCAGCAGGGACAGGGGAGGCGGCTACACCTTC
CASRDRGGGYTF
>NA|TRBV9|NA|TRBJ1-3|16
TGTGCCAGCAGCGTAGCGCAGGGGCTCTCTGGAAACACCATATATTTT
CASSVAQGLSGNTIYF
>NA|TRBV19|NA|TRBJ1-5|13
TGTGCCAGTAGGACGAGACCGGATCAGCCCCAGCATTTT
CASRTRPDQPQHF
>TRBD1|TRBV4-1|NA|TRBJ1-5|15
TGCGCCAGCGGCCACGAAACAGGGGGCAATCAGCCCCAGCATTTT
CASGHETGGNQPQHF
>NA|TRBV4-1|NA|TRBJ2-5|17
TGCGCCAGCAGCCAAAGGGGGGCAGGGAGGGTCGAAGAGACCCAGTACTTC
CASSQRGAGRVEETQYF
>NA|TRBV18|NA|TRBJ2-5|13
TGTGCCAGCTCACCACCGACCGTCGACACCCAGTACTTC
CASSPPTVDTQYF
>NA|TRBV4-3|NA|TRBJ2-1|16
TGCGCCAGCAGCCAGATCCTACCGGGGGGCGTGGATGAGCAGTTCTTC
CASSQILPGGVDEQFF